A selection of T cell receptor beta chains follows, all from one sample in a study of cytomegalovirus exposure and HLA in healthy donors. Assay used: immunoSEQ multiplex PCR; TCRdb lists only in-frame clones, some missing. In the table there are some 250,000 clones, approximately 81% of which are singletons. The sample comprised PBMCs. Receptor source: a woman in her sixties in good health and CMV-seropositive. CDR3s include the opening cysteine and the closing phenylalanine or tryptophan. Each record gives: V gene, J gene, CDR3 protein.

v_gene: TRBV5-6; j_gene: TRBJ1-2; CDR3aa: CASSLQVTGYTF
v_gene: TRBV13; j_gene: TRBJ2-7; CDR3aa: CASGTGFTYEQYF
v_gene: TRBV5-6; j_gene: TRBJ1-1; CDR3aa: CASSPTGGGGGTEAFF
v_gene: TRBV5-1; j_gene: TRBJ1-2; CDR3aa: CASSLGTGGNYGYTF
v_gene: TRBV5-4; j_gene: TRBJ2-3; CDR3aa: CASSLDRGYTDTQYF
v_gene: TRBV6-1; j_gene: TRBJ2-1; CDR3aa: CASSNRGQIYNEQFF
v_gene: TRBV6-4; j_gene: TRBJ2-2; CDR3aa: CASSEQGGNTGELFF
v_gene: TRBV7-2; j_gene: TRBJ2-3; CDR3aa: CASSLASGLVGTDTQYF
v_gene: TRBV19; j_gene: TRBJ1-2; CDR3aa: CASSTTGISYGYTF
v_gene: TRBV9; j_gene: TRBJ1-4; CDR3aa: CASSTGTGEKLFF
v_gene: TRBV5-4; j_gene: TRBJ2-3; CDR3aa: CASSPQQGRTDTQYF
v_gene: TRBV7-9; j_gene: TRBJ1-1; CDR3aa: CSSSSTPGQVRNTEAFF
v_gene: TRBV9; j_gene: TRBJ2-2; CDR3aa: CASSQTGNTGELFF
v_gene: TRBV2; j_gene: -; CDR3aa: CASKAGNYEQYF
v_gene: TRBV10-2; j_gene: TRBJ2-1; CDR3aa: CASRLGGEQFF
v_gene: TRBV19; j_gene: TRBJ2-1; CDR3aa: CASRPRGLSSYNEQFF
v_gene: TRBV5-1; j_gene: TRBJ2-1; CDR3aa: CASSREVSYNEQFF
v_gene: TRBV19; j_gene: TRBJ2-5; CDR3aa: CASSIDLYDRGGETQYF
v_gene: TRBV10-2; j_gene: TRBJ2-7; CDR3aa: CASSLPGLAGMPSYEQYF
v_gene: TRBV7-9; j_gene: TRBJ2-1; CDR3aa: CASSSVGGEQFF
v_gene: TRBV29-1; j_gene: TRBJ2-1; CDR3aa: CSSERGGGRQFF
v_gene: TRBV19; j_gene: TRBJ2-7; CDR3aa: CASSIGLGPYEQYF
v_gene: TRBV30; j_gene: TRBJ2-6; CDR3aa: CAWSRVSSGANVLTF
v_gene: TRBV4-1; j_gene: TRBJ1-1; CDR3aa: CASSHGVGVLNTEAFF
v_gene: TRBV10-3; j_gene: TRBJ2-3; CDR3aa: CASRQADGADTQYF
v_gene: TRBV27; j_gene: TRBJ2-3; CDR3aa: CASSQPRLASTDTQYF
v_gene: TRBV7-3; j_gene: TRBJ1-1; CDR3aa: CASSSQGQNTEAFF
v_gene: TRBV7-9; j_gene: TRBJ1-1; CDR3aa: CASSLAPGAFF
v_gene: TRBV6-5; j_gene: TRBJ1-1; CDR3aa: CASSYPGQGRTEAFF
v_gene: TRBV28; j_gene: TRBJ2-7; CDR3aa: CASSNLRTAWEQYF
v_gene: TRBV10-3; j_gene: TRBJ1-1; CDR3aa: CAISDLQGFTEAFF
v_gene: TRBV4-1; j_gene: TRBJ2-2; CDR3aa: CASSLGQGNTGELFF
v_gene: TRBV19; j_gene: TRBJ1-1; CDR3aa: CASSIAAISEAFF
v_gene: TRBV2; j_gene: TRBJ1-5; CDR3aa: CASSEGTALWVPQHF
v_gene: TRBV7-8; j_gene: TRBJ2-7; CDR3aa: CASSSRTGAHYEQYF
v_gene: TRBV5-6; j_gene: TRBJ1-5; CDR3aa: CASSAGGGQPQHF
v_gene: TRBV4-2; j_gene: TRBJ2-1; CDR3aa: CASSQEMSFSYNEQFF
v_gene: TRBV28; j_gene: TRBJ2-3; CDR3aa: CASIPRTSILGDTQYF
v_gene: TRBV7-9; j_gene: TRBJ2-1; CDR3aa: CASSSPGGMSYNEQFF
v_gene: TRBV19; j_gene: TRBJ1-1; CDR3aa: CASNLRTGINTEAFF
v_gene: TRBV28; j_gene: TRBJ1-4; CDR3aa: CASSPQGFREKLFF
v_gene: TRBV10-2; j_gene: TRBJ2-7; CDR3aa: CASTDTGGGRSYEQYF
v_gene: TRBV14; j_gene: TRBJ1-1; CDR3aa: CASTQGYGYTEAFF
v_gene: TRBV19; j_gene: TRBJ2-1; CDR3aa: CASSIGAGGQGEQFF
v_gene: TRBV7-2; j_gene: TRBJ1-1; CDR3aa: CASSQRGSRTEAFF
v_gene: TRBV4-1; j_gene: TRBJ2-1; CDR3aa: CASSHPGLADHNEQFF
v_gene: TRBV29-1; j_gene: TRBJ2-3; CDR3aa: CSVHRGGWRGTDTQYF
v_gene: TRBV11-2; j_gene: TRBJ2-1; CDR3aa: CASSLGGEPTGQFF